The next 28 T cell receptor beta chains were all read from a single sample in a study of chemoradiotherapy in HPV16-positive cancers. TCRdb's table, derived via immunoSEQ multiplex PCR, lists solely in-frame clones and lacks some. Of 15,000 to 20,000 clones listed, nearly 90% are singletons. The material sequenced was blood, taken from a patient who underwent chemoradiotherapy. Receptors originate from a human donor with HPV-associated anogenital cancer.

This chain links TRBV4-1 with TRBJ2-3, with 10 bases identical to TRBD2. Per the germline V gene, CDR1 is MGHRA and CDR2 is YSYEKL. Trimming at V came to 0 bases and at J to 2 bases, leaving 8 bases not matched to a gene. CDR3 length: 18 residues. CDR3: CASSQDPPTSGITDTQYF. CDR3 DNA sequence: TGCGCCAGCAGCCAAGATCCTCCTACTAGCGGGATCACAGATACGCAGTATTTT.

This clone was counted once. This rearrangement joins TRBV4-1 to TRBJ2-7; TRBD2 matches at 11 bases. The junction had 8 bases not matched to a gene; V was cut back by 1 base and J by 0 bases. The germline CDR1 and CDR2 sequences are MGHRA and YSYEKL. CDR3 length equals 18 residues. CDR3 sequence reads: CASSQVLAGGRYSYEQYF. CDR3 nucleotides: TGCGCCAGCAGCCAAGTGCTAGCGGGGGGCCGATACTCCTACGAGCAGTACTTC.

This sequence joins TRBV25-1 and TRBJ1-4; no reliable D call. Germline V gene data show CDR1 as MGHDK and CDR2 as SYGVNS. This CDR3 is built from 14 residues. V gave up 5 bases and J gave up 0 bases, with 7 bases separating them. The DNA for the CDR3 is TGTGCCAGCAGTACACACTCAACTAATGAAAAACTGTTTTTT. It is translated as CASSTHSTNEKLFF.

The chain couples TRBV4-2 to TRBJ2-3, with TRBD1 matching over 7 bases. Losses at the gene ends were 5 bases for V and 5 bases for J; bases not matched to a gene: 10. From germline, CDR1 is LGHNA and CDR2 YNFKEQ. This CDR3 is 15 amino acids long. The chain's CDR3 is CASSSEGGAGDTQYF. In DNA, the CDR3 is TGTGCCAGCAGCTCCGAAGGGGGCGCGGGAGATACGCAGTATTTT.

The chain joins TRBV5-1 to TRBJ2-1; 12 nucleotides match TRBD2. CDR1 is SGHRS and CDR2 is YFSETQ in the germline V gene. With V trimmed by 4 bases and J by 1 base, 3 bases remained unmatched. The CDR3 covers 16 residues. CDR3 loop: CASSPGLAGSYNEQFF. CDR3 in DNA: TGCGCCAGCAGCCCGGGACTAGCGGGTTCCTACAATGAGCAGTTCTTC.

The chain employs TRBV5-1 and TRBJ1-4; D may be TRBD1 (5 bases). Germline values: CDR1 SGHRS, CDR2 YFSETQ. Deletions cut 2 bases from V and 5 bases from J, with 13 bases between. This CDR3 region has 15 residues. The CDR3 here is CASSFIGTANEKLFF. CDR3 in DNA: TGCGCCAGCAGCTTCATTGGGACGGCAAATGAAAAACTGTTTTTT. The complete variable domain, with remaining parts taken from reference TRBV5-1 and TRBJ1-4, reads KAGVTQTPRYLIKTRGQQVTLSCSPISGHRSVSWYQQTPGQGLQFLFEYFSETQRNKGNFPGRFSGRQFSNSRSEMNVSTLELGDSALYLCASSFIGTANEKLFFGSGTQLSVL.

V usage is TRBV9 and J usage is TRBJ1-1; a possible D gene is TRBD1 (5 bases). The CDR3 length is 14 residues. From germline, CDR1 is SGDLS and CDR2 YYNGEE. Trimming left V 1 base short and J 5 bases short, with 12 bases between. CDR3 coding DNA: TGTGCCAGCAGCGTACAGGGTGCGGGTACTGAAGCTTTCTTT. As protein: CASSVQGAGTEAFF. The complete variable domain, with remaining parts taken from reference TRBV9 and TRBJ1-1, reads DSGVTQTPKHLITATGQRVTLRCSPRSGDLSVYWYQQSLDQGLQFLIQYYNGEERAKGNILERFSAQQFPDLHSELNLSSLELGDSALYFCASSVQGAGTEAFFGQGTRLTVV.

This sequence joins TRBV19 and TRBJ2-1; D not certain. V dropped 3 bases and J dropped 0 bases, with 15 bases sitting between them. The germline gives CDR1 LNHDA, CDR2 SQIVND (reference sequence). The CDR3 spans 17 residues. This CDR3 reads CASSIARGFLSYNEQFF. In DNA, the CDR3 is TGTGCCAGTAGTATCGCCCGAGGCTTCCTCTCCTACAATGAGCAGTTCTTC.

V gene TRBV6-1 combines with J gene TRBJ1-6, with unresolved D. The CDR3 runs 14 residues. In germline, CDR1 is MNHNS, CDR2 SASEGT. Trimming removed 7 bases from V and 6 bases from J, with 13 bases in between. The CDR3 reads CASTTRSLNSPLHF. The CDR3 DNA follows: TGTGCCAGCACCACTCGGTCCCTTAATTCACCCCTCCACTTT.

The chain uses TRBV19 and TRBJ2-1; D ambiguous. The CDR3 length is 15 residues. Between the trimmed V and J ends, which lost 8 bases and 5 bases, there was a span of 19 bases. CDR1 is LNHDA, CDR2 SQIVND, per germline (reference sequence). CDR3 sequence reads: CASLNRGGLDNEQFF. DNA of the CDR3: TGTGCCAGTCTCAACCGCGGTGGTCTAGACAATGAGCAGTTCTTC.

This chain links TRBV7-2 with TRBJ2-3; D may be TRBD2 (5 bases). Germline loops: CDR1 SGHTA, CDR2 FQGNSA. V was cut by 1 base and J by 10 bases, with 24 bases left in between. The CDR3 loop spans 17 amino acids. In DNA, the CDR3 is TGTGCCAGCAGCTTAGGGGGTATAACTAGTCACCTAGCTTCGCAGTATTTT. This translates into CASSLGGITSHLASQYF.

J is TRBJ2-7 and V is TRBV9; the D call may be TRBD1 or TRBD2 (6 bases each). This CDR3 region has 14 residues. Per the germline V gene, CDR1 is SGDLS and CDR2 is YYNGEE. The V and J ends lost 4 bases and 0 bases respectively, with 11 bases between them. This chain's CDR3 is CASSSQGGSYEQYF. CDR3 coding DNA: TGTGCCAGCAGCTCACAGGGAGGCTCCTACGAGCAGTACTTC.

This chain uses TRBV9 with TRBJ2-1; D might be TRBD1 (6 bases). The CDR3 has 16 amino acids. V was shortened by 0 bases and J by 8 bases, with 18 bases between the two germline ends. Germline V gives CDR1 SGDLS, CDR2 YYNGEE. CDR3: CASSVVPRLGADEQFF. Here the CDR3 DNA reads TGTGCCAGCAGCGTAGTTCCCCGATTGGGGGCCGATGAGCAGTTCTTC.

The V gene is TRBV5-5, the J gene TRBJ1-5, with D uncertain. Trimming pared 4 bases from V and 4 bases from J, leaving 9 bases between. The CDR3 has 13 amino acids. The germline CDR1 and CDR2 sequences are SGHKS and YYEKEE (reference sequence). In DNA, the CDR3 is TGTGCCAGCAGCCCGGACTGGAATCAGCCCCAGCATTTT. Protein sequence: CASSPDWNQPQHF.

The rearrangement joins TRBV19 to TRBJ1-6; 7 bases line up with TRBD1. This CDR3 has 15 amino acids. The V gene's germline CDR1 is LNHDA and CDR2 SQIVND (reference sequence). The ends lost 5 bases at V and 8 bases at J; junction bases unmatched: 9. DNA of the CDR3: TGTGCCAGTAGTCCCTGGGCAGGGGGTGATTCACCCCTCCACTTT. It codes for CASSPWAGGDSPLHF.

The CDR3 reads CASSVAAGTTEKLFF. CDR3 coding DNA: TGTGCCAGCAGCGTAGCCGCCGGGACCACTGAAAAACTGTTTTTT. The chain links TRBV9 to TRBJ1-4; tentative D call: TRBD1 (5 bases). The CDR3 spans 15 residues. The V end was cut by 0 bases, the J end by 7 bases, with 13 bases between. The V gene's germline CDR1 is SGDLS and CDR2 YYNGEE.

The V call is TRBV18, the J call TRBJ2-2; D might be TRBD1 or TRBD2, each matching 6 bases. The CDR3 runs to 14 residues. The V end was cut by 0 bases, the J end by 6 bases, with 8 bases between. CDR1 and CDR2 (germline): KGHSH, LQKENI. The CDR3 region has the DNA TGTGCCAGCTCACCACCGGGGGGCTCCGGGGAGCTGTTTTTT. Translating it yields CASSPPGGSGELFF.

The chain has TRBV4-1 and TRBJ2-7; D gene uncertain. The V and J ends lost 0 bases and 12 bases respectively, with 15 bases between them. There are 13 residues in the CDR3. Germline assignment: CDR1 MGHRA and CDR2 YSYEKL. The CDR3 bases are TGCGCCAGCAGCCAAGACCTACCGGCCACCCGGTACTTC. Translated: CASSQDLPATRYF.

This chain connects TRBV4-1 to TRBJ2-7; TRBD2 is a possible D gene (5 bases). The length of the CDR3 is 17 residues. Germline V gives CDR1 MGHRA, CDR2 YSYEKL. Deletions cut 4 bases from V and 0 bases from J, with 19 bases between. CDR3 bases: TGCGCCAGCAGCCCAGGACTCATCGGAGCCCTCTCCTACGAGCAGTACTTC. This translates into CASSPGLIGALSYEQYF.

The V call is TRBV4-1, the J call TRBJ2-4; TRBD1 matches at 7 bases. This CDR3 has 14 amino acids. V shed 1 base and J 7 bases; nucleotides not matched to a gene: 4. Germline V gene sequence: CDR1 MGHRA, CDR2 YSYEKL. The CDR3 DNA follows: TGCGCCAGCAGCCAAGTAAAGGGGGCCAACATTCAGTACTTC. Its translation: CASSQVKGANIQYF.

This chain links TRBV6-5 with TRBJ2-7, with 8 bases fitting TRBD2. Germline V lookup: CDR1 MNHEY, CDR2 SVGAGI. This CDR3 comprises 15 residues. V gave up 0 bases and J gave up 3 bases; unmatched junction bases: 4. CDR3 coding DNA: TGTGCCAGCAGTTACTCGCGGGGGGAGATCTACGAGCAGTACTTC. This codes for CASSYSRGEIYEQYF.

This clone was counted once. The chain joins TRBV19 to TRBJ2-3; 11 nucleotides match TRBD1. This CDR3 is 21 amino acids long. Germline V CDR1 and CDR2: LNHDA, SQIVND (reference sequence). J was trimmed by 5 bases and V by 3 bases; bases with no gene match: 22. In DNA form, the CDR3 reads TGTGCCAGTAGTATCGGGCTTCTAACTTTCCTGGACAGGGGGCGTGGAGATACGCAGTATTTT. This gives the protein CASSIGLLTFLDRGRGDTQYF.

This chain uses TRBV6-5 with TRBJ2-7; D unclear. Germline CDR1 and CDR2: MNHEY and SVGAGI. This CDR3 comprises 15 residues. Trimming pared 6 bases from V and 3 bases from J, leaving 18 bases between. CDR3 residues: CASRPGLNIGYEQYF. DNA of the CDR3: TGTGCCAGCAGACCCGGGCTCAACATAGGCTACGAGCAGTACTTC.

The genes are TRBV6-1 and TRBJ2-3; D not certain. Germline CDR1 MNHNS, CDR2 SASEGT. This CDR3 is 13 amino acids long. V lost 7 bases and J lost 4, with 12 bases in between. Written as DNA, the CDR3 is TGTGCCAGCATTGTCGGAATAGCAGATACGCAGTATTTT. This encodes CASIVGIADTQYF.

This chain joins TRBV20-1 and TRBJ1-1; no definite D call. Germline loops: CDR1 DFQATT, CDR2 SNEGSKA (reference sequence). Trimming removed 3 bases at V and 6 bases at J, with 5 bases between. This CDR3 is 10 amino acids long. The CDR3 DNA reads TGCAGTGCTAGGAGAGCTGAAGCTTTCTTT. Translating it yields CSARRAEAFF.

The rearrangement joins TRBV15 to TRBJ2-7; D is ambiguous. Germline V gives CDR1 LNHNV, CDR2 YYDKDF (reference sequence). This CDR3 is built from 12 residues. Deletions cut 4 bases from V and 6 bases from J, with 10 bases between. CDR3 residues: CATSTRGVEQYF. The CDR3 coding sequence is TGTGCCACCAGCACCCGTGGGGTCGAGCAGTACTTC.

The rearrangement joins TRBV27 to TRBJ2-7; possibly TRBD2 for D (6 bases). V gave up 3 bases and J gave up 6 bases, with 12 bases separating them. This CDR3 has 13 residues. CDR1 is MNHEY, CDR2 SMNVEV, per germline (reference sequence). Here the CDR3 DNA reads TGTGCCAGCAGTTTCAGGCAGGAGGGCGAGCAGTACTTC. It yields the protein CASSFRQEGEQYF.

The V and J genes are TRBV19 and TRBJ2-7, with D possibly being TRBD1 (6 bases). V was pared by 1 base and J by 0 bases, with 19 bases between. Germline CDR1 and CDR2: LNHDA and SQIVND (reference sequence). This CDR3 is 18 amino acids long. The CDR3 region has the DNA TGTGCCAGTAGTATAGCTGTGAACAGGGTCGGCCCCTCCTACGAGCAGTACTTC. This codes for CASSIAVNRVGPSYEQYF.